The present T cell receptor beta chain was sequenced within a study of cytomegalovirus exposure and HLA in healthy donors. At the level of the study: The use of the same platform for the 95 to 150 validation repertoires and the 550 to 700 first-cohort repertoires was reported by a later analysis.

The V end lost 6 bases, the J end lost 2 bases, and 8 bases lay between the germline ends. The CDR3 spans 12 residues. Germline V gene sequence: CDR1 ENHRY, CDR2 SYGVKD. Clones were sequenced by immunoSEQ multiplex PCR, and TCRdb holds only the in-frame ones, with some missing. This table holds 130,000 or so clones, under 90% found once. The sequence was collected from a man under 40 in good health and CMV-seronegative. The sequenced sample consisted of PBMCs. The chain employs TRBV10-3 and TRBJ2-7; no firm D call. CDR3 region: CAIRTETYEQYF. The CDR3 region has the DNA TGTGCCATCAGGACGGAGACCTACGAGCAGTACTTC.